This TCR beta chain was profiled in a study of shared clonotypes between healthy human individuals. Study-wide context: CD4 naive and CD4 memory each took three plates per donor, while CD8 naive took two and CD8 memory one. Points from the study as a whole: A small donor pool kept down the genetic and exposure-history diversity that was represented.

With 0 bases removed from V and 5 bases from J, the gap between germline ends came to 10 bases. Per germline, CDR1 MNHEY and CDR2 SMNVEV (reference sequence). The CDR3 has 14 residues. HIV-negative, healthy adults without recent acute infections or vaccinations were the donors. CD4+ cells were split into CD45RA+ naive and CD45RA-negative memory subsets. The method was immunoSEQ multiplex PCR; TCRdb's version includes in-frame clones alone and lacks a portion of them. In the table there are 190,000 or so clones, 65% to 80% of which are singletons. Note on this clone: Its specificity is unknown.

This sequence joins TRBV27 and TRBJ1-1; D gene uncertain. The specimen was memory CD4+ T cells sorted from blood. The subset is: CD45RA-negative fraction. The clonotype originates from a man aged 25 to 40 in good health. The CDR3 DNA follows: TGTGCCAGCAGTTTATCGGTAACCAGGACTGAAGCTTTCTTT. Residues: CASSLSVTRTEAFF.